The clone carrying this T cell receptor (beta chain) appeared a few times. As yet, its antigen is unknown. Germline V gene lookup returns CDR1 SGDLS and CDR2 YYNGEE. The germline V and J ends were trimmed by 0 bases and 4 bases, with 5 bases remaining between them. The CDR3 runs to 12 residues. The sample is drawn from a study of spatial heterogeneity in lung cancer. Study findings and constraints: Ubiquitous expanded tumor TCRs were seen in blood more at resection than at follow-up.

Unique molecular identifiers, one per molecule, were present on every TCR cDNA molecule. TCRdb reanalysed the 5' RACE reads using MiXCR and keeps one entry per CDR3 protein. In the table there are 40,000 to 55,000 distinct CDR3 sequences, 12% to 15% of which are singletons. Specified time point: sample taken at primary tumor resection. Whole RNA, which was extracted from tumor, nontumor lung tissue or frozen PBMC, was sequenced without any cell sorting. 72 TRACERx patients with early, untreated non-small cell lung cancer donated samples. This rearrangement joins TRBV9 to TRBJ2-7; D gene uncertain. This TCR was sampled from a male donor with early-stage non-small cell lung cancer. This material consisted of PBMCs, taken at surgery. CDR3 in amino acids: CASSVDSYEQYF. The DNA of the CDR3 is TGTGCCAGCAGCGTAGACTCTTACGAGCAGTACTTC.